This TCR beta chain was sequenced in a study of B cell selection in AIRE deficiency. Turning to this clone: What it binds is unknown.

The method was immunoSEQ multiplex PCR; TCRdb's version includes in-frame clones alone and lacks a portion of them. Of 20,000 to 25,000 clones in the sample, about 97% were seen once. Trimming removed 3 bases from V and 2 bases from J; junction bases left unmatched: 4. Per the germline V gene, CDR1 is SGHVS and CDR2 is FQNEAQ. This CDR3 is built from 15 residues. Broader study findings: In TCRBV usage, CDR3 length and diversity, patient Tconv and Treg cells matched healthy donors. Only 9.3% of 3,500 to 4,500 shared Treg sequences were patient-specific; roughly 30% healthy-specific.

CD4+CD127+ cells were sorted as the conventional CD4 T cells. The sequenced sample consisted of conventional CD4+ T cells sorted from PBMCs. This sequence joins TRBV7-8 and TRBJ2-7; 10 bases are shared with TRBD2. This clonotype was sampled from a human donor with AIRE deficiency. CDR3 nucleotides: TGTGCCAGCAGCTTTCCAGCGGGAGGGCCCTACGAGCAGTACTTC. It codes for CASSFPAGGPYEQYF.